One and the same sample provided the 2 T cell receptor beta chains below, sequenced in a study of shared clonotypes between healthy human individuals. The data were produced by immunoSEQ multiplex PCR, yet TCRdb's version contains in-frame clones alone and is incomplete. Of around 2.5 million clones in the sample, 90% to 95% were seen once. What was sequenced was naive CD4+ T cells from PBMCs. Subset reported: CD45RA+ positively selected. These receptor sequences come from a man between 18 and 29 years old in good health. Some clones in this sample may be carry-over from other donors' samples.

The chain couples TRBV29-1 to TRBJ1-4; D gene unclear. The V gene's germline CDR1 is SQVTM and CDR2 ANQGSEA. The CDR3 totals 13 residues. The V end lost 6 bases, the J end lost 4 bases, and 12 bases lay between the germline ends. DNA for the CDR3: TGCAGCGTCCTCGACGGATATAATGAAAAACTGTTTTTT. It is translated as CSVLDGYNEKLFF.

The chain combines TRBV4-1 with TRBJ2-5; D is undetermined. This CDR3 comprises 14 residues. Germline assignment: CDR1 MGHRA and CDR2 YSYEKL. The V end was cut by 7 bases, the J end by 0 bases, with 12 bases between. Here the CDR3 DNA reads TGCGCCAGCAACCGAGGTATAGACCAAGAGACCCAGTACTTC. Its protein product is CASNRGIDQETQYF.